What follows are 5 T cell receptor beta chains derived from one specimen sequenced in a study of neurological immune-mediated disorders. TCRdb recomputed calls from the 5' RACE reads with MiXCR, one row per CDR3 protein. The sample has about 59,000 distinct CDR3 sequences; around 3.6% are singletons. What was sequenced was PBMCs. All receptors come from a woman aged 30 to 39 with multiple sclerosis.

The sample holds many counts of this clonotype. The CDR3 DNA reads as TGTGCCAGCAGCTCCGGGGGCCTGGGAGAGACCCAGTACTTC. It translates to CASSSGGLGETQYF. The rearrangement joins TRBV9 to TRBJ2-5, with D perhaps matching TRBD1 or TRBD2 (6 bases each). Trimming stripped 4 bases from V and 4 bases from J, with 14 bases between. The CDR3 consists of 14 residues. Germline CDR1 reads SGDLS; CDR2 reads YYNGEE. Filled out from reference TRBV9 and TRBJ2-5, the complete variable domain reads DSGVTQTPKHLITATGQRVTLRCSPRSGDLSVYWYQQSLDQGLQFLIQYYNGEERAKGNILERFSAQQFPDLHSELNLSSLELGDSALYFCASSSGGLGETQYFGPGTRLLVL.

This clonotype was picked up many times. This rearrangement joins TRBV18 to TRBJ2-1; D is unclear. CDR1 and CDR2 (germline): KGHSH, LQKENI. There are 15 residues in the CDR3. Trimming took 3 bases from V and 7 from J, leaving 16 bases between them. The CDR3 spells CASSPLEGRENEQFF. The CDR3 DNA sequence: TGTGCCAGCTCACCTTTGGAAGGGCGCGAGAATGAGCAGTTCTTC.

The sample holds many counts of this clonotype. This chain joins TRBV20-1 and TRBJ2-6; D is ambiguous. Germline CDR1 DFQATT, CDR2 SNEGSKA (reference sequence). Trimming cost V 1 base and J 1 base, with 5 bases left between them. CDR3 length equals 14 residues. The CDR3 here is CSARALSGANVLTF. The DNA of the CDR3 is TGCAGTGCTAGAGCCCTATCTGGGGCCAACGTCCTGACTTTC.

This clonotype was seen repeatedly, ten times or more. This chain connects TRBV5-1 to TRBJ2-5, with D possibly called TRBD1 or TRBD2 (5 bases each). The CDR3 extends over 15 amino acids. The germline CDR1 and CDR2 sequences are SGHRS and YFSETQ. Trimming took off 4 bases at V and 5 bases at J, with 18 bases between the two ends. DNA for the CDR3: TGCGCCAGCAGCGGGGGACGGACTGTGGGGGAGACCCAGTACTTC. As protein: CASSGGRTVGETQYF.

This clonotype was observed many times. The junction differs from germline at one of its ends, possibly a read error. The chain has TRBV20-1 and TRBJ1-3; D remains unclear. The CDR3 runs 13 residues. Germline V gives CDR1 DFQATT, CDR2 SNEGSKA (reference sequence). Here the CDR3 DNA reads TGCAGTGCTAGCGGCGGGATCGGAAAAACCATATATTTT. Its translation is CSASGGIGKTIYF.